One sample yielded the 27 T cell receptor beta chains listed below, sequenced in a study of regulatory T cells in long-lasting Graves disease. Arm-PCR of CDR3 regions and iRepertoire HTBI primers were the basis on which TCR beta libraries were built. Via MiXCR, TCRdb re-called the multiplex PCR reads, giving one row per CDR3 protein. The sample lists fewer than 600,000 distinct CDR3 sequences; approximately 23% were seen once. Documented time point: persistent/refractory GD, antithyroid drugs over 5 years with positive TRAb. Scientists built the TCR library using RNA that was extracted from PBMCs. Sample: peripheral blood mononuclear cells (PBMCs), taken when the disease was refractory, from a patient treated with antithyroid drugs. The receptors come from a female donor with Graves disease.

Ten or more counts support this clonotype. The V call is TRBV5-1, the J call TRBJ1-1; D gene uncertain. Deletions cut 0 bases from V and 0 bases from J, with 9 bases between. In germline, CDR1 is SGHRS, CDR2 YFSETQ. The CDR3 totals 15 residues. The CDR3 reads CASSLATTVNTEAFF. DNA for the CDR3: TGCGCCAGCAGCTTGGCCACGACGGTGAACACTGAAGCTTTCTTT.

The genes are TRBV30 and TRBJ2-2; 9 nucleotides line up with TRBD2. Looked up from germline, CDR1 is GTSNPN and CDR2 is SVGIG (reference sequence). With V trimmed by 5 bases and J by 6 bases, 7 bases remained unmatched. The CDR3 sequence is 14 residues long. The CDR3 nucleotides read TGTGCCTGGGAACTTAGCGGGAGACCCGGGGAGCTGTTTTTT. It is translated as CAWELSGRPGELFF.

The table lists this clonotype with many counts. This chain uses TRBV20-1 with TRBJ1-2; TRBD1 aligns across 7 bases. The V gene's germline CDR1 is DFQATT and CDR2 SNEGSKA (reference sequence). V trimming: 6 bases; J trimming: 2 bases; junction bases outside the gene matches: 6. CDR3 size: 13 residues. The CDR3 here is CSARTGFNYGYTF. The CDR3 bases are TGCAGTGCCCGGACAGGCTTCAACTATGGCTACACCTTC.

This clonotype was detected a few times. The chain links TRBV6-1 to TRBJ2-5; D might be TRBD1 (5 bases). V lost 3 bases and J lost 4, with 15 bases in between. The germline V gene has CDR1 MNHNS and CDR2 SASEGT. This CDR3 spans 15 amino acids. CDR3 protein: CASSDDGNRGETQYF. The CDR3 DNA sequence: TGTGCCAGCAGTGACGATGGAAATAGGGGAGAGACCCAGTACTTC.

The J gene is TRBJ2-5, the V gene TRBV7-2; D remains unclear. Germline V gene sequence: CDR1 SGHTA, CDR2 FQGNSA. CDR3 length: 12 amino acids. V dropped 1 base and J dropped 7 bases, with 7 bases sitting between them. Written as DNA, the CDR3 is TGTGCCAGCAGCTTAGAAGCGAGGACCCAGTACTTC. Amino acid sequence: CASSLEARTQYF.

The rearrangement links TRBV2 to TRBJ2-7, with unresolved D. Germline loops: CDR1 SNHLY, CDR2 FYNNEI. V was clipped by 7 bases and J by 1 base, with 11 bases between them. The CDR3 is 13 residues long. Written as DNA, the CDR3 is TGTGCCAGCACTCTTAGGAGTTCCTACGAGCAGTACTTC. It yields the protein CASTLRSSYEQYF. Supplemented by reference TRBV2 and TRBJ2-7, the full variable domain reads EPEVTQTPSHQVTQMGQEVILRCVPISNHLYFYWYRQILGQKVEFLVSFYNNEISEKSEIFDDQFSVERPDGSNFTLKIRSTKLEDSAMYFCASTLRSSYEQYFGPGTRLTVT.

This clonotype was detected ten times or more. The V gene is TRBV28, the J gene TRBJ2-5; D is uncertain. Germline V gives CDR1 MDHEN, CDR2 SYDVKM. V shed 5 bases and J shed 3 bases, with 13 bases lying between them. This CDR3 spans 14 amino acids. The CDR3 loop is CASSLQYQEETQYF. Written as DNA, the CDR3 is TGTGCCAGCAGTCTCCAGTACCAAGAAGAGACCCAGTACTTC.

With respect to this clonotype: The junction differs from germline at one of its ends, possibly a read error. This chain uses TRBV25-1 with TRBJ1-2; D gene uncertain. This CDR3 comprises 13 residues. Germline CDR1 reads MGHDK; CDR2 reads SYGVNS. This chain's CDR3 is CASSGFGDYGYTF. In DNA form, the CDR3 reads TGTGCCAGCAGTGGGTTTGGCGACTACGGCTACACCTTC.

The chain uses TRBV12-5 and TRBJ2-3; D not resolved. CDR3 length: 13 residues. From germline, CDR1 is LGHNT and CDR2 FRNRAP. Trimming took off 10 bases at V and 0 bases at J, with 11 bases between the two ends. CDR3 residues: CATERPSTDTQYF. CDR3 in DNA: TGTGCTACGGAGCGACCTAGCACAGATACGCAGTATTTT. Full variable domain (remainder filled in from reference TRBV12-5 and TRBJ2-3): DARVTQTPRHKVTEMGQEVTMRCQPILGHNTVFWYRQTMMQGLELLAYFRNRAPLDDSGMPKDRFSAEMPDATLATLKIQPSEPRDSAVYFCATERPSTDTQYFGPGTRLTVL.

This clonotype was seen many times. An end of the junction differs from the germline gene, which may be a read error. The rearrangement links TRBV2 to TRBJ1-4; TRBD1 agrees at 9 bases. Germline CDR1 reads SNHLY; CDR2 reads FYNNEI. The CDR3 is 15 residues long. The CDR3 spells CASRFTGGTGEKLFF. The DNA of the CDR3 is TGTGCCAGCAGATTTACAGGGGGCACCGGTGAAAAACTATTTTTT. The variable domain in full, with the rest retrieved from reference TRBV2 and TRBJ1-4, is EPEVTQTPSHQVTQMGQEVILRCVPISNHLYFYWYRQILGQKVEFLVSFYNNEISEKSEIFDDQFSVERPDGSNFTLKIRSTKLEDSAMYFCASRFTGGTGEKLFFGSGTQLSVL.

At least ten counts were recorded for this clonotype. The chain uses TRBV15 and TRBJ1-2; TRBD1 matches 9 bases. The J segment lost 6 bases and the V segment lost 1 base, leaving 0 bases of the junction unmatched. This CDR3 has 13 residues. CDR1 is LNHNV and CDR2 is YYDKDF in the germline V gene (reference sequence). CDR3 sequence (DNA): TGTGCCACCAGCAGAGGGGACAGGGATGGCTACACCTTC. It specifies CATSRGDRDGYTF.

The CDR3 sequence: CASSLARSSNQPQHF. The CDR3 DNA follows: TGTGCCAGCAGCTTAGCGCGGTCGAGCAATCAGCCCCAGCATTTT. The V and J genes are TRBV7-2 and TRBJ1-5; D is ambiguous. From germline, CDR1 is SGHTA and CDR2 FQGNSA. The V gene lost 0 bases and the J gene lost 1 base, with 7 bases spanning the gap. The CDR3 sequence is 15 residues long.

This sequence joins TRBV6-1 and TRBJ1-6, with a tentative D call TRBD1 (6 bases). From germline, CDR1 is MNHNS and CDR2 SASEGT. CDR3 length: 13 residues. V gave up 5 bases and J gave up 9 bases, with 11 bases separating them. CDR3 amino acids: CASSTDRLSPLHF. DNA for the CDR3: TGTGCCAGCAGTACAGACAGGCTTTCACCCCTCCACTTT.

This clonotype came up a few times. The V and J genes are TRBV29-1 and TRBJ1-4, with D possibly TRBD1 on 6 matching bases. V lost 6 bases, J lost 6 bases, and 14 bases lay in between. The CDR3 totals 13 residues. The germline CDR1 and CDR2 sequences are SQVTM and ANQGSEA. As DNA, the CDR3 is TGCAGCGTGAGGGGGACACCGGATGAAAAACTGTTTTTT. It yields the protein CSVRGTPDEKLFF.

Only a few counts were recorded for this clonotype. This rearrangement joins TRBV15 to TRBJ1-6; D remains unclear. The V end lost 3 bases, the J end lost 3 bases, and 9 bases lay between the germline ends. Per the germline V gene, CDR1 is LNHNV and CDR2 is YYDKDF (reference sequence). This CDR3 contains 15 residues. CDR3 sequence: CATSSPPNYNSPLHF. The CDR3 nucleotides read TGTGCCACCAGCAGCCCCCCAAACTATAATTCACCCCTCCACTTT.

The rearrangement uses TRBV6-1 and TRBJ1-1; D gene uncertain. The CDR3 has 11 amino acids. The germline CDR1 and CDR2 sequences are MNHNS and SASEGT. Trimming cost V 8 bases and J 4 bases, with 8 bases left between them. CDR3 amino acids: CASYQSTEAFF. The CDR3 DNA follows: TGTGCCAGCTATCAGAGCACTGAAGCTTTCTTT.

This clonotype was seen a handful of times. The chain links TRBV14 to TRBJ1-5; tentatively, D is TRBD1 (5 bases). The CDR3 covers 15 residues. Trimming removed 4 bases at V and 2 bases at J, with 12 bases between. Germline V gene data show CDR1 as SGHDN and CDR2 as FVKESK. The CDR3 DNA reads as TGTGCCAGCAGCCTTCCCGACAGCGGCAATCAGCCCCAGCATTTT. This sequence encodes CASSLPDSGNQPQHF.

V gene TRBV3-1 combines with J gene TRBJ2-7, with 9 bases matching TRBD1. The CDR3 contains 14 residues. The V and J ends lost 7 bases and 5 bases, in that order; junction bases with no gene match: 9. Germline CDR1 is LGHDT and CDR2 is YNNKEL (reference sequence). The CDR3 DNA sequence: TGTGCCAGCAACTCAGGGACAGGGAGTAACGAGCAGTACTTC. This codes for CASNSGTGSNEQYF.

This clonotype was observed at least ten times. The chain uses TRBV20-1 and TRBJ1-6; possibly TRBD1 for D (6 bases). Germline V lookup: CDR1 DFQATT, CDR2 SNEGSKA (reference sequence). V was shortened by 5 bases and J by 7 bases, with 12 bases between the two germline ends. The CDR3 totals 13 residues. CDR3 residues: CSAGTRSNSPLHF. For the CDR3, the DNA is TGCAGTGCTGGGACACGATCAAATTCACCCCTCCACTTT.

J is TRBJ2-1 and V is TRBV7-6; D is perhaps TRBD2 (5 bases). CDR1 SGHVS and CDR2 FNYEAQ come from the germline V gene. The length of the CDR3 is 17 residues. V shed 1 base and J shed 1 base, with 14 bases lying between them. CDR3 coding DNA: TGTGCCAGCAGCTTAGGAACAGCGGTCTGGTCCTACAATGAGCAGTTCTTC. It codes for CASSLGTAVWSYNEQFF.

Ten or more counts support this clonotype. V usage is TRBV2 and J usage is TRBJ1-1, with TRBD1 matching 8 bases. The CDR3 has 15 amino acids. V dropped 5 bases and J dropped 5; count of bases not matched to a gene: 10. Germline V gene data show CDR1 as SNHLY and CDR2 as FYNNEI. CDR3 sequence reads: CASSTGQGSGTEAFF. The CDR3 DNA reads TGTGCCAGCAGTACCGGACAGGGAAGCGGGACTGAAGCTTTCTTT. The complete variable domain, with remaining parts taken from reference TRBV2 and TRBJ1-1, reads EPEVTQTPSHQVTQMGQEVILRCVPISNHLYFYWYRQILGQKVEFLVSFYNNEISEKSEIFDDQFSVERPDGSNFTLKIRSTKLEDSAMYFCASSTGQGSGTEAFFGQGTRLTVV.

The V and J genes are TRBV5-5 and TRBJ2-7, with D maybe TRBD2 (5 bases). V lost 4 bases and J lost 0, with 17 bases in between. Looked up from germline, CDR1 is SGHKS and CDR2 is YYEKEE (reference sequence). CDR3 length: 16 amino acids. The CDR3 sequence: CASSGNVGLYSYEQYF. Here the CDR3 DNA reads TGTGCCAGCAGCGGGAACGTAGGACTTTACTCCTACGAGCAGTACTTC.

The CDR3 DNA reads TGTGCCAGCAGCGAGGGGTCGGGCACTGAAGCTTTCTTT. Protein: CASSEGSGTEAFF. The chain is built from TRBV9 and TRBJ1-1; D possibly corresponds to TRBD1 (5 bases). The CDR3 covers 13 residues. Trimming pared 3 bases from V and 4 bases from J, leaving 10 bases between. Germline lookup yields CDR1 SGDLS and CDR2 YYNGEE.

V is TRBV27 and J is TRBJ2-1; D not certain. The V end lost 0 bases, the J end lost 0 bases, and 3 bases lay between the germline ends. Germline V gene data show CDR1 as MNHEY and CDR2 as SMNVEV (reference sequence). The CDR3 has 14 amino acids. CDR3 region: CASSLSVSYNEQFF. In DNA, the CDR3 is TGTGCCAGCAGTTTATCGGTCTCCTACAATGAGCAGTTCTTC.

The V and J genes are TRBV3-1 and TRBJ2-7; 8 bases align to TRBD1. The ends lost 6 bases at V and 0 bases at J; junction bases unmatched: 1. The CDR3 is 13 amino acids. Germline CDR1 reads LGHDT; CDR2 reads YNNKEL (reference sequence). The CDR3, as DNA: TGTGCCAGCAGGACAGGGGTCTCCTACGAGCAGTACTTC. This encodes CASRTGVSYEQYF.

The chain uses TRBV27 and TRBJ2-1; 13 bases are a match to TRBD2. This CDR3 region has 17 residues. The ends lost 5 bases at V and 3 bases at J; junction bases unmatched: 7. Germline V gene sequence: CDR1 MNHEY, CDR2 SMNVEV (reference sequence). CDR3 in amino acids: CASSMGLAGMVYNEQFF. As DNA, the CDR3 is TGTGCCAGCAGTATGGGACTAGCGGGAATGGTCTACAATGAGCAGTTCTTC.

This clonotype was picked up a small number of times. The rearrangement joins TRBV20-1 to TRBJ2-2; D is possibly TRBD1 (5 bases). This CDR3 is built from 14 residues. Germline V CDR1 and CDR2: DFQATT, SNEGSKA (reference sequence). V lost 1 base and J 1 base, leaving 7 bases between the germline ends. The CDR3 sequence: CSARGQLNTGELFF. In DNA form, the CDR3 reads TGCAGTGCTAGAGGACAGCTGAACACCGGGGAGCTGTTTTTT.